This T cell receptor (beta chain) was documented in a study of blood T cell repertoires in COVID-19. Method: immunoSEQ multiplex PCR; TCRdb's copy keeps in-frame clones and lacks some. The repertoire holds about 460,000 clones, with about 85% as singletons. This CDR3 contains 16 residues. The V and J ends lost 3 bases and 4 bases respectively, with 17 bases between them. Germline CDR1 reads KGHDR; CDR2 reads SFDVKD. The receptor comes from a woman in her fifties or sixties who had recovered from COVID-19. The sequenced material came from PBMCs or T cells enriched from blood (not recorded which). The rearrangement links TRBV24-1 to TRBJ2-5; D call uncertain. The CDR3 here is CATSDDSLGRRETQYF. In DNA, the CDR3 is TGTGCCACCAGTGATGATTCCTTGGGCAGGCGAGAGACCCAGTACTTC.